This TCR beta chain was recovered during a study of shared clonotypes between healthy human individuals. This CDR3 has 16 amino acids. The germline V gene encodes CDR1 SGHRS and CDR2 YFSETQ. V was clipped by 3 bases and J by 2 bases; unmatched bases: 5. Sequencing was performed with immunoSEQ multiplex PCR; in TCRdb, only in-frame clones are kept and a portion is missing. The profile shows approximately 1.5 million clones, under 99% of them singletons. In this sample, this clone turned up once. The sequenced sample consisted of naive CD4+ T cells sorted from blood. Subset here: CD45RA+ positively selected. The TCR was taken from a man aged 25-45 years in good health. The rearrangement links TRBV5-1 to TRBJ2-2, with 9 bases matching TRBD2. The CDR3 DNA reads TGCGCCAGCAGCTCCCGGACTAGCGAAAACACCGGGGAGCTGTTTTTT. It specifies CASSSRTSENTGELFF.